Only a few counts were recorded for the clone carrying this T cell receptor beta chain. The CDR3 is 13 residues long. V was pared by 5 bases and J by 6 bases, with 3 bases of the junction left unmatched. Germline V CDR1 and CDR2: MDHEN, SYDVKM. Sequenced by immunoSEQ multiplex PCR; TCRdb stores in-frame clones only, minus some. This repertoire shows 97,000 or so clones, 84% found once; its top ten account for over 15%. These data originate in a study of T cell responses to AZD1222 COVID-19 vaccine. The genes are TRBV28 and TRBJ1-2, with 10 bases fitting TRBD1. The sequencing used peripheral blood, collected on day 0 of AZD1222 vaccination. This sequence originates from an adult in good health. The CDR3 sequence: CASSTGTGDGYTF. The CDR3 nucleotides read TGTGCCAGCAGTACCGGGACAGGGGATGGCTACACCTTC.